These 9 T cell receptor beta chains share one sample of origin, sequenced in a study of blood T cells in healthy people across ages. The authors ran a second PCR of 7 to 11 cycles using a sample-barcoded 5' primer and a J-beta primer mix. TCRdb reanalysed the 5' RACE reads using MiXCR and keeps one entry per CDR3 protein. The sample includes 1.5 million to 2 million distinct CDR3 sequences, under 30% of them seen just once. The specimen sequenced was blood. Receptor source: a woman aged 25 to 45 in good health.

The chain links TRBV10-2 to TRBJ2-7; TRBD2 agrees at 8 bases. The germline gives CDR1 WSHSY, CDR2 SAAADI. The ends lost 3 bases at V and 7 bases at J; junction bases unmatched: 23. The CDR3 extends over 19 amino acids. The CDR3, as DNA: TGCGCCAGCAGTGACCTATTGGGCCGGACGAGCGGGGGCCAACGGGAGCAGTACGTC. This gives the protein CASSDLLGRTSGGQREQYV.

This clonotype was recorded a few times. The J gene is TRBJ1-5, the V gene TRBV28; no firm D call. CDR1 is MDHEN and CDR2 is SYDVKM in the germline V gene. The V gene lost 8 bases and the J gene lost 0 bases, with 17 bases spanning the gap. CDR3 size: 16 residues. CDR3 coding DNA: TGTGCCAGCGGCAGGCCGTCCGGTAATAGCAATCAGCCCCAGCATTTT. Protein product: CASGRPSGNSNQPQHF.

In regard to this clonotype: At one end the junction does not follow the germline gene, possibly because of a read error. The chain couples TRBV5-1 to TRBJ2-7, with TRBD2 matching over 10 bases. The germline gives CDR1 SGHRS, CDR2 YFSETQ. This CDR3 region has 16 residues. The CDR3 DNA is TGCGCCGGCAGCCCCTCGGGGACTAGCGTAACCTACGAGCAGTACTTC. This sequence encodes CAGSPSGTSVTYEQYF.

The CDR3 DNA reads TGTGCTAGTGCCCTCGGGACAGGGGTTGAAGCTTTCTTT. Translation gives CASALGTGVEAFF. This sequence joins TRBV12-5 and TRBJ1-1; TRBD1 matches 10 bases. The CDR3 length is 13 residues. V was pared by 7 bases and J by 7 bases, with 6 bases of the junction left unmatched. CDR1 and CDR2 from the germline V gene are LGHNT and FRNRAP.

This clonotype was seen only a few times. The chain is built from TRBV5-1 and TRBJ2-1, with D perhaps TRBD2 (6 bases). Germline lookup yields CDR1 SGHRS and CDR2 YFSETQ. The CDR3 totals 15 residues. Deletions cut 4 bases from V and 6 bases from J, with 17 bases between. CDR3 nucleotide sequence: TGCGCCAGCAGCCCGCGGAGGGCTATGGGCAATGAGCAGTTCTTC. Translating gives CASSPRRAMGNEQFF.

This CDR3 reads CSAKRERETQYF. CDR3 bases: TGCAGTGCAAAGCGGGAGAGGGAGACCCAGTACTTC. This sequence joins TRBV20-1 and TRBJ2-5; 8 bases map to TRBD2. After removal of 6 bases from V and 5 bases from J, the junction contained 5 bases not matched to a gene. Germline V gives CDR1 DFQATT, CDR2 SNEGSKA (reference sequence). This CDR3 is 12 amino acids long.

This chain links TRBV12-3 or TRBV12-4 with TRBJ1-2; weak D call: TRBD1 (6 bases). CDR3 length: 14 residues. Trimming shortened V by 2 bases and J by 4 bases, and 11 bases separated the two germline ends. CDR3 sequence reads: CASSLRTAAYGYTF. Written as DNA, the CDR3 is TGTGCCAGCAGTTTACGGACAGCGGCCTATGGCTACACCTTC.

V and J are TRBV19 and TRBJ2-2; D may be TRBD1 (6 bases). CDR1 and CDR2 (germline): LNHDA, SQIVND (reference sequence). V lost 11 bases and J 3 bases, leaving 13 bases between the germline ends. CDR3 size: 13 residues. DNA for the CDR3: TGTGCCGGGGGCGGGTTGGACACCGGGGAGCTGTTTTTT. It yields the protein CAGGGLDTGELFF.

This clonotype was found a few times. The V call is TRBV7-2, the J call TRBJ2-7; 15 bases are shared with TRBD2. Germline assignment: CDR1 SGHTA and CDR2 FQGNSA. The CDR3 has 18 amino acids. V dropped 5 bases and J dropped 6; count of bases not matched to a gene: 14. The CDR3 coding sequence is TGTGCCAGCAGCCCCCGGACTAGCGGGGGGGCACTAAACTCCGAGCAGTACTTC. It translates to CASSPRTSGGALNSEQYF. Using reference TRBV7-2 and TRBJ2-7 for the parts outside the CDR3, the full variable domain is GAGVSQSPSNKVTEKGKDVELRCDPISGHTALYWYRQSLGQGLEFLIYFQGNSAPDKSGLPSDRFSAERTGGSVSTLTIQRTQQEDSAVYLCASSPRTSGGALNSEQYFGPGTRLTVT.